This T cell receptor beta chain was recovered during a study of shared clonotypes between healthy human individuals. Broader study findings: Large sequencing depth failed to make sorted-subset sequencing complete, rarefaction showed.

CD45RO-negative CD8 cells positively selected for CCR7 made up the naive population, which excluded terminally differentiated effector memory CD45RA+ cells. Note on this clone: Its cognate antigen is unknown.

Germline V gene data show CDR1 as ENHRY and CDR2 as SYGVKD. This CDR3 contains 15 residues. The V end was cut by 1 base, the J end by 10 bases, with 17 bases between. Method: immunoSEQ multiplex PCR; TCRdb's copy keeps in-frame clones and lacks some. The table has around 2.1 million clones, approximately 94% seen once. This receptor was taken from a young man in good health. Some clones in this sample may be carry-over from other donors' samples. The sequenced sample was naive CD8+ T cells from PBMCs. The chain joins TRBV10-3 to TRBJ2-1, with D possibly TRBD2 on 5 matching bases. CDR3 in DNA: TGTGCCATCAGTGAGTTCGTCCGGGGTAATGGAGAGCAGTTCTTC. Translation gives CAISEFVRGNGEQFF.